One T cell receptor (beta chain) is described in this entry. The data belong to a study of blood T cell repertoires in COVID-19. The germline V and J ends were trimmed by 5 bases and 7 bases, with 18 bases remaining between them. The germline gives CDR1 MGHRA, CDR2 YSYEKL. The CDR3 has 15 residues. The repertoire was sequenced with immunoSEQ multiplex PCR; TCRdb's copy has only in-frame clones and lacks some. This sample carries around 340,000 clones, roughly 90% of them seen once, and the ten largest clones take 3.5% to 4%. Seattle patients were enrolled while actively infected and followed longitudinally.

Sequenced sample: peripheral blood. The chain links TRBV4-1 to TRBJ1-5; possible D gene TRBD1, 5 bases. The TCR comes from a woman between 55 and 75 years old with COVID-19, enrolled during active disease. CDR3 region: CASSSLGLGSQPQHF. Written as DNA, the CDR3 is TGCGCCAGCAGCTCGCTGGGGCTGGGTTCGCAGCCCCAGCATTTT.